Presented here are 25 T cell receptor beta chains from one specimen sequenced in a study of cytomegalovirus exposure and HLA in healthy donors. Primers for the PCR totalled 60 Vbeta and 13 Jbeta. Data came from immunoSEQ multiplex PCR; TCRdb stores just in-frame clones and leaves some out. The sample holds 140,000 to 150,000 clones, roughly 78% seen once. Sequencing input: PBMCs. The receptors were gathered from a man aged 40-49 years in good health and CMV-seropositive.

The rearrangement uses TRBV9 and TRBJ2-2, with 7 bases that match TRBD2. V was pared by 2 bases and J by 5 bases, with 12 bases of the junction left unmatched. Per the germline V gene, CDR1 is SGDLS and CDR2 is YYNGEE. CDR3 length equals 17 residues. The CDR3 spells CASSVVEGGLWTGELFF. CDR3 nucleotides: TGTGCCAGCAGCGTGGTTGAGGGAGGGCTTTGGACCGGGGAGCTGTTTTTT.

Only a few counts were recorded for this clone. This chain links TRBV5-1 with TRBJ1-2, with unresolved D. Germline V gene sequence: CDR1 SGHRS, CDR2 YFSETQ. Between the trimmed V and J ends, which lost 0 bases and 10 bases, there was a span of 19 bases. The CDR3 length is 15 residues. The CDR3 DNA sequence: TGCGCCAGCAGCTTGGTAGCGGCCTCTATGGGTGTCTACACCTTC. Its translation is CASSLVAASMGVYTF.

The V gene is TRBV5-4, the J gene TRBJ2-5; 8 bases are a match to TRBD1. Germline V gene sequence: CDR1 SGHNT, CDR2 YYREEE (reference sequence). The CDR3 is 14 amino acids. V lost 3 bases and J lost 5; bases outside the gene matches: 6. CDR3: CASSSRTGGETQYF. The CDR3 nucleotides are TGTGCCAGCAGCTCTCGAACAGGGGGGGAGACCCAGTACTTC.

This clone occurred once. V and J are TRBV18 and TRBJ1-2, with TRBD1 matching 9 bases. The CDR3 runs to 13 residues. Trimming cost V 3 bases and J 8 bases; bases outside gene matches: 4. Germline CDR1 and CDR2: KGHSH and LQKENI. The CDR3 DNA is TGTGCCAGCTCACCGCGGGACAGGGTGGGCTACACCTTC. This sequence encodes CASSPRDRVGYTF.

The chain links TRBV30 to TRBJ2-7; D is undetermined. The CDR3 consists of 12 residues. In germline, CDR1 is GTSNPN, CDR2 SVGIG (reference sequence). V gave up 0 bases and J gave up 6 bases, with 9 bases separating them. DNA for the CDR3: TGTGCCTGGAGTGTAAGAGCCTCCGAGCAGTACTTC. It codes for CAWSVRASEQYF.

This clone was picked up many times. J is TRBJ2-2 and V is TRBV5-6; D may be TRBD2 (5 bases). The CDR3 has 15 amino acids. V lost 2 bases to trimming and J lost 6 bases, with 14 bases between them. In germline, CDR1 is SGHDT, CDR2 YYEEEE. The CDR3: CASSFRIEGPGELFF. As DNA, the CDR3 is TGTGCCAGCAGCTTTAGAATAGAGGGTCCCGGGGAGCTGTTTTTT.

This rearrangement joins TRBV5-1 to TRBJ1-5, with 7 nucleotides matching TRBD1. CDR1 and CDR2 (germline): SGHRS, YFSETQ. V shed 4 bases and J 9 bases; nucleotides not matched to a gene: 10. The CDR3 contains 14 residues. The CDR3 loop reads CASSTGQVQGPQHF. The CDR3 DNA is TGCGCCAGCAGCACCGGACAGGTCCAGGGGCCCCAGCATTTT.

The J gene is TRBJ1-2, the V gene TRBV6-5; 9 nucleotides agree with TRBD1. The CDR3 length is 14 residues. Germline-derived CDR1 and CDR2 are MNHEY and SVGAGI. V shed 4 bases, J shed 3 bases, and the junction held 3 bases outside the gene matches. CDR3 residues: CASSLTGGYYGYTF. The CDR3 DNA reads TGTGCCAGCAGTTTGACAGGGGGTTACTATGGCTACACCTTC.

This chain uses TRBV5-1 with TRBJ1-1; TRBD1 aligns across 7 bases. Germline V CDR1 and CDR2: SGHRS, YFSETQ. V gave up 4 bases and J gave up 7 bases; unmatched junction bases: 22. The CDR3 length is 18 residues. For the CDR3, the DNA is TGCGCCAGCAGCCTGAGGGGGAACTCACAGGGGAAGAAAGGTGAAGCTTTCTTT. It is translated as CASSLRGNSQGKKGEAFF.

The count of this clone is one. The chain employs TRBV30 and TRBJ1-2; 7 bases agree with TRBD1. The CDR3 consists of 12 residues. J was trimmed by 4 bases and V by 2 bases; bases with no gene match: 1. Germline V CDR1 and CDR2: GTSNPN, SVGIG (reference sequence). In nucleotides, the CDR3 is TGTGCCTGGAGTCAGGGGGGCTATGGCTACACCTTC. It codes for CAWSQGGYGYTF.

This chain joins TRBV6-5 and TRBJ1-2; a weak D match, TRBD1 (6 bases). Germline V CDR1 and CDR2: MNHEY, SVGAGI. The CDR3 contains 16 residues. Trimming pared 2 bases from V and 5 bases from J, leaving 18 bases between. In DNA form, the CDR3 reads TGTGCCAGCAGTTACGGGCAGTCGGGGGGCGGATATGGCTACACCTTC. Its protein product is CASSYGQSGGGYGYTF.

This clone was found a few times. This chain connects TRBV30 to TRBJ2-3, with D possibly matching TRBD1 (5 bases). V was trimmed by 1 base and J by 0 bases, leaving 14 bases between them. Germline assignment: CDR1 GTSNPN and CDR2 SVGIG (reference sequence). There are 16 residues in the CDR3. The CDR3 coding sequence is TGTGCCTGGAGTGGTAGGGGTAGTGGGAGCACAGATACGCAGTATTTT. Residues: CAWSGRGSGSTDTQYF. The complete variable domain, with remaining parts taken from reference TRBV30 and TRBJ2-3, reads SQTIHQWPATLVQPVGSPLSLECTVEGTSNPNLYWYRQAAGRGLQLLFYSVGIGQISSEVPQNLSASRPQDRQFILSSKKLLLSDSGFYLCAWSGRGSGSTDTQYFGPGTRLTVL.

The chain combines TRBV7-2 with TRBJ1-6, with 8 bases identical to TRBD1. The germline V gene has CDR1 SGHTA and CDR2 FQGNSA. V gave up 5 bases and J gave up 10 bases; unmatched junction bases: 16. The CDR3 runs 17 residues. The CDR3 loop reads CASSPGDIRTGHSPLHF. CDR3 nucleotide sequence: TGTGCCAGCAGCCCCGGGGATATTCGGACAGGGCACTCACCCCTCCACTTT.

This chain links TRBV7-8 with TRBJ2-5; 8 bases fit TRBD1. The CDR3 has 13 amino acids. V dropped 6 bases and J dropped 2; count of bases not matched to a gene: 2. The germline V gene encodes CDR1 SGHVS and CDR2 FQNEAQ. CDR3 nucleotides: TGTGCCAGCAGTTGGACAGGGCAAGAGACCCAGTACTTC. Translated, it gives CASSWTGQETQYF.

The rearrangement joins TRBV5-8 to TRBJ1-1, with 7 bases that match TRBD1. This CDR3 has 14 amino acids. CDR1 and CDR2 (germline): SGHTS, YDEGEE. V lost 6 bases and J lost 1; bases outside the gene matches: 6. CDR3 bases: TGTGCCAGCACCAAAGGGACAGCGAACACTGAAGCTTTCTTT. Translated: CASTKGTANTEAFF.

The V call is TRBV11-2, the J call TRBJ2-2; D not resolved. V was pared by 7 bases and J by 6 bases, with 6 bases between. Germline CDR1 SGHAT, CDR2 FQNNGV. The CDR3 is made up of 11 amino acids. CDR3 DNA sequence: TGTGCCAGCACCCGGGCCGGGGAGCTGTTTTTT. Encoded protein: CASTRAGELFF. Complete variable domain (other parts from reference TRBV11-2 and TRBJ2-2): EAGVAQSPRYKIIEKRQSVAFWCNPISGHATLYWYQQILGQGPKLLIQFQNNGVVDDSQLPKDRFSAERLKGVDSTLKIQPAKLEDSAVYLCASTRAGELFFGEGSRLTVL.

This rearrangement joins TRBV2 to TRBJ1-2; D is perhaps TRBD1 (6 bases). The CDR3 is 13 residues long. Germline V gene sequence: CDR1 SNHLY, CDR2 FYNNEI. CDR3 region: CVKLGATNYGYTF. For the CDR3, the DNA is TGTGTTAAATTGGGGGCGACTAACTATGGCTACACCTTC.

The rearrangement joins TRBV15 to TRBJ2-1; 9 bases match TRBD2. CDR3 length: 14 amino acids. Germline CDR1 reads LNHNV; CDR2 reads YYDKDF (reference sequence). V was pared by 0 bases and J by 15 bases, with 9 bases of the junction left unmatched. This CDR3 reads CATSRDLGLAGWFF. Here the CDR3 DNA reads TGTGCCACCAGCAGAGATCTCGGGCTAGCGGGGTGGTTCTTC.

The chain has TRBV2 and TRBJ1-2, with 11 bases aligning to TRBD1. The CDR3 consists of 15 residues. Germline lookup yields CDR1 SNHLY and CDR2 FYNNEI. Trimming cost V 4 bases and J 5 bases; bases outside gene matches: 6. CDR3 loop: CASSVRGQGDYGYTF. The DNA of the CDR3 is TGTGCCAGCAGTGTGAGGGGACAGGGGGATTATGGCTACACCTTC. The variable domain in full, completed from reference TRBV2 and TRBJ1-2, reads EPEVTQTPSHQVTQMGQEVILRCVPISNHLYFYWYRQILGQKVEFLVSFYNNEISEKSEIFDDQFSVERPDGSNFTLKIRSTKLEDSAMYFCASSVRGQGDYGYTFGSGTRLTVV.

This clone was seen more than once but under ten times. The chain links TRBV9 to TRBJ2-2; D possibly corresponds to TRBD2 (6 bases). Trimming took 4 bases from V and 8 from J, leaving 18 bases between them. Germline loops: CDR1 SGDLS, CDR2 YYNGEE. There are 15 residues in the CDR3. The CDR3 DNA sequence: TGTGCCAGCAGCTTCGGCGGGGCTTACGGGGGGGAGCTGTTTTTT. Amino acids: CASSFGGAYGGELFF.

The chain combines TRBV7-6 with TRBJ2-1; 9 bases match TRBD1. Germline V gives CDR1 SGHVS, CDR2 FNYEAQ. The CDR3 runs 14 residues. V was pared by 5 bases and J by 7 bases, with 6 bases of the junction left unmatched. The CDR3 DNA follows: TGTGCCAGCAGCCCCCGGACAGGGGTAAATGAGCAGTTCTTC. Translation: CASSPRTGVNEQFF.

The chain links TRBV27 to TRBJ2-1, with TRBD2 matching 8 bases. J was trimmed by 4 bases and V by 3 bases; bases with no gene match: 5. The CDR3 runs 15 residues. Per germline, CDR1 MNHEY and CDR2 SMNVEV (reference sequence). The CDR3 sequence: CASSFTSGAYNEQFF. Written as DNA, the CDR3 is TGTGCCAGCAGTTTCACTAGCGGAGCTTACAATGAGCAGTTCTTC.

The chain joins TRBV6-6 to TRBJ1-5; TRBD1 matches 9 bases. This CDR3 has 15 residues. The ends lost 5 bases at V and 2 bases at J; junction bases unmatched: 4. Germline CDR1 reads MNHNY; CDR2 reads SVGAGI (reference sequence). This CDR3 is CASSIQGAGNQPQHF. CDR3 nucleotide sequence: TGTGCCAGCAGTATACAGGGGGCGGGCAATCAGCCCCAGCATTTT.

This chain's CDR3 is CASSADRGGDGYTF. The CDR3 DNA reads TGTGCCAGCAGCGCAGACAGGGGAGGCGATGGCTACACCTTC. J is TRBJ1-2 and V is TRBV9, with 8 nucleotides matching TRBD1. The CDR3 contains 14 residues. Germline CDR1 and CDR2: SGDLS and YYNGEE. J gave up 6 bases and V 3 bases, and 7 bases lay outside the gene matches.

A few counts support this clone. The gene calls are TRBV9 and TRBJ2-1, with 11 bases that match TRBD2. From germline, CDR1 is SGDLS and CDR2 YYNGEE. This CDR3 has 14 amino acids. Unmatched junction bases numbered 2, after V lost 3 bases and J lost 6 bases. The CDR3 reads CASSASGRRNEQFF. CDR3 sequence (DNA): TGTGCCAGCAGCGCTAGCGGGAGGCGCAATGAGCAGTTCTTC.